This T cell receptor (beta chain) was recorded in a study of graft-versus-host responses after intestinal transplantation (dated by TCRdb to the early 2020s). At the level of the whole study: Multivisceral, liver-intestinal, or isolated intestinal transplants were received by the recipients. Instead of going to the commercial service, samples from a few later patients were sequenced in-house on an Illumina MiSeq and processed with MiXCR. To identify alloreactive clones, pre-transplant mixed lymphocyte reaction products were sequenced and compared with unstimulated pre-transplant donor and recipient T cells. Every recipient was given anti-thymocyte globulin induction, then maintenance tacrolimus and steroids for roughly three years. After intestinal transplantation, graft-versus-host and host-versus-graft alloreactive T cell clones were followed in the graft, circulation and bone marrow using bulk TCR-beta CDR3 sequencing. A cohort of about two dozen intestinal transplant recipients, including one retransplant, was enrolled, and 3 patients lacking pretransplant specimens were excluded. Donor T cell macrochimerism was defined as a peak of at least 4% donor T cells among recipient peripheral blood mononuclear cells.

Blood samples were collected up to 4 times in the first month after transplant and then at least monthly when available. Libraries were prepared through the immunoSEQ multiplex PCR assay. Adaptive Biotechnologies carried out high-throughput TCR-beta CDR3 sequencing of genomic DNA for most patients. As for how the authors treated the data: TCR sequencing data were retrieved from Adaptive's ImmunoSEQ software for 15 to 20 patients, whereas three other patients were processed with MiXCR and VDJtools. Because the origin of CDR3 nucleotide sequences shared between donor and recipient could not be assigned, those sequences were removed. To be classed as alloreactive, a clone needed at least 2-fold expansion over unstimulated cells and a minimum CFSE-low frequency of 0.002% (template counts) or 0.001% (read counts). Clones detected in sequenced pre-transplant spleen, lymph node, or MLR CFSE-low populations of the donor or recipient were defined as mappable. The cumulative frequency of alloreactive clones was calculated as a percentage of all sequences, weighted by copy number. The source is immuneACCESS, and TCRdb retained only in-frame sequences with V and J called. Part of the clones is not carried over; for the studies checked, unresolved V genes explain less than half of this, and the remainder is unexplained. Clone size and the V and J calls come from that table; the DNA yielded D and trimming. Counted in this sample were fewer than 100,000 clones; roughly 83% of them appeared once. The ten largest account for over 1.1% of the sample.

Results the study describes overall, beyond this receptor: In the allografts of patients with donor T cell macrochimerism, GvH to HvG T cell clonal ratios were high. The relatively low number and heterogeneity of intestinal transplant patients limited the conclusions. GvH clones were detected in recipient bone marrow, and some of these GvH clones were observed earlier in ileal mucosa or blood, consistent with an intestinal mucosal origin. Peak levels of circulating GvH clones were associated with declines in HvG clones early after transplant.

Note on this clone: Its specific antigen is unknown. Per-nucleotide qualities are absent, and no much larger clonotype sits a single base away.

The source material was PBMCs, sampled 255 days after intestinal transplant. This clonotype was obtained from a human patient who received an intestinal transplant, so some T cells may come from the graft donor.

The nucleotide sequence reads TGTGCCACCAGCAGAGCGGCAACCCGGAGGGGTTACGAGATCAGCTCCTACAATGAGCAGTTCTTC. Its translation is CATSRAATRRGYEISSYNEQFF. Rearrangement joined TRBV15 to TRBJ2-1; TRBD2 is a weak D gene call, 6 bases matching. Counted from cysteine to phenylalanine, this CDR3 has 22 amino acids. Only CDR3 DNA remains: 66 bases, in frame from the first base. CDR1 LNHNV and CDR2 YYDKDF were looked up in the germline V gene (reference sequence). V was cut back by 1 base and J by 0 bases, leaving a gap of 28 bases between them.